This TCR beta chain was sequenced during a study of response to subunit inactivated influenza vaccine (dated by TCRdb to 2017 to 2018). Turning to the overall study: Deep quantitative T cell receptor repertoire profiling was used in the study to track responses to a trivalent subunit inactivated influenza vaccine. The research as a whole found: The authors proposed that each seasonal influenza vaccination may bring in only a limited number of new T cells.

Via the germline V gene, CDR1 is LGHNA and CDR2 YSLEER. Compared with germline, V lacks 6 bases and J lacks 0 bases; bases without a gene match: 5. The CDR3, cysteine through phenylalanine, is 15 amino acids long. Only CDR3 DNA remains: 45 bases, in frame from the first base. On this clonotype itself: Its antigen is not yet known. No qualities accompany the bases; no much larger clone lies one base away.

Libraries came from RT-PCR. The data were produced on an Illumina HiSeq 2500. The raw public data were reprocessed by TCRdb itself: fastp quality trimming at Q25, MiXCR clonotype calling, in-frame beta chains only. Every entry covers one CDR3 protein and lists the most common genes and DNA from its rows. The sample yields more than 550,000 distinct CDR3 sequences; 10% to 15% were counted once. Of the sample, about a tenth is held by the ten largest clones. Specimen: PBMCs from blood, collected on the day of vaccination. The receptor was isolated from a man aged 50 to 59 who received an inactivated influenza vaccine. Donor details come from another sample of the same person, matched by shared clones. Recombination connected TRBV4-3 to TRBJ2-3; TRBD2 lines up with 8 middle nucleotides. CDR3 protein: CASSPAGGSTDTQYF. The nucleotides read TGCGCCAGCAGTCCTGCGGGGGGTAGCACAGATACGCAGTATTTT.